The clone carrying this TCR beta chain was counted only a few times. The CDR3 sequence is 13 residues long. Germline V gene lookup returns CDR1 MNHEY and CDR2 SMNVEV (reference sequence). With 4 bases removed from V and 11 bases from J, the gap between germline ends came to 12 bases. This sample is part of a study of blood T cells in healthy people across ages. A second PCR, run for 7 to 11 cycles, used a sample-barcoded 5' primer plus a J-beta primer mix. TCRdb used MiXCR to reprocess the 5' RACE reads, holding one entry per CDR3 protein. This table holds 1,500,000 or so distinct CDR3 sequences, approximately 42% found once.

The sequence was collected from a woman younger than 30 in good health. The V gene is TRBV27, the J gene TRBJ1-6; the D gene is possibly TRBD1 (5 bases). Sequencing was performed on blood. The DNA for the CDR3 is TGTGCCAGCAGTTCGAACGGGGCAGCACCCCTCCACTTT. This gives the protein CASSSNGAAPLHF.